The TCR beta chain described here comes from a study of shared clonotypes between healthy human individuals. With regard to this clone: A read error is likely here: a far larger clone is one base away.

The assay was immunoSEQ multiplex PCR, and TCRdb's table has in-frame clones only and misses some. Among hundreds of thousands of clones listed, 75% to 85% were seen once. The specimen sequenced was PBMCs. The receptor comes from a woman between 35 and 50 years old in good health. Some clones in this sample may be carry-over from other donors' samples.

CDR3 loop: CASSGPLENSYERYF. CDR3 nucleotide sequence: TGTGCCAGCAGTGGCCCCCTGGAGAACTCCTACGAGCGGTACTTC. This sequence joins TRBV25-1 and TRBJ2-7; no definite D call. Germline V gene data show CDR1 as MGHDK and CDR2 as SYGVNS. The CDR3 extends over 15 amino acids.